This T cell receptor (beta chain) was sequenced for a study of blood T cell repertoires in COVID-19. This CDR3 contains 15 residues. CDR1 is ENHRY and CDR2 is SYGVKD in the germline V gene. With 4 bases clipped from V and 5 bases from J, the junction kept 3 bases outside the gene matches. TCRdb's table, derived via immunoSEQ multiplex PCR, lists solely in-frame clones and lacks some. The table includes some 270,000 clones, 85% to 90% detected once. The receptor was derived from a woman aged 55-69 years with COVID-19, enrolled during active disease. Source material: peripheral blood. The rearrangement joins TRBV10-3 to TRBJ1-5; 12 bases align to TRBD1. The CDR3 nucleotides read TGTGCCATCAGTGCGGGACAGGGGGCGGATCAGCCCCAGCATTTT. Its protein product is CAISAGQGADQPQHF.